Presented here are 29 T cell receptor gamma chains from one specimen sequenced in a study of gamma-delta T cells after stem cell transplantation. TCRdb repeated clone calling on the RT-PCR reads with CATT. The sample yields 400 to 500 gamma-chain clones, 18% seen once. Material: gamma-delta T cells. These receptors all come from a human donor. It is not recorded whose cells these are; they may come from a transplant donor.

This clone is large in the sample. This rearrangement joins TRGV9 to TRGJ1 or TRGJ2. Germline V gene sequence: CDR1 GITISATS, CDR2 ISYDGTV (reference sequence). Trimming removed 2 bases from V and 8 bases from J; junction bases left unmatched: 3. The CDR3 is made up of 11 amino acids. CDR3 region: CALWEGNKKLF. The CDR3, as DNA: TGTGCCTTGTGGGAGGGAAATAAGAAACTCTTT.

The V call is TRGV4, the J call TRGJ1 or TRGJ2. Germline V lookup: CDR1 EGSTGY, CDR2 YDSYTSSV. This CDR3 has 16 amino acids. V dropped 0 bases and J dropped 4; count of bases not matched to a gene: 12. Here the CDR3 reads CATWDGPFSQYYKKLF. CDR3 DNA: TGTGCCACCTGGGATGGGCCATTTTCCCAATATTATAAGAAACTCTTT.

This rearrangement joins TRGV4 to TRGJ1 or TRGJ2. The V gene's germline CDR1 is EGSTGY and CDR2 YDSYTSSV. Trimming cost V 5 bases and J 7 bases; bases outside gene matches: 11. This CDR3 comprises 13 residues. CDR3: CATWAVSVYKKLF. CDR3 nucleotides: TGTGCCACCTGGGCGGTATCAGTCTATAAGAAACTCTTT.

The sample holds a few counts of this clone. The likely explanation is a read error, given a far larger clone one base away. Other nucleotide sequences in the sample specify the same CDR3. The V and J genes are TRGV9 and TRGJP. This CDR3 is 16 amino acids long. Germline loops: CDR1 GITISATS, CDR2 ISYDGTV (reference sequence). Written as DNA, the CDR3 is TGTGCCTTGCGGGAGGTGACAGAGTTGGGCAAAAAAATCAAGGTATTT. Residues: CALREVTELGKKIKVF.

Worth noting for this clone: The sample holds other DNA sequences that translate to the same CDR3. This sequence joins TRGV9 and TRGJP. The J segment lost 8 bases and the V segment lost 2 bases, leaving 9 bases of the junction unmatched. Germline V lookup: CDR1 GITISATS, CDR2 ISYDGTV (reference sequence). The length of the CDR3 is 17 residues. Here the CDR3 DNA reads TGTGCCTTGTGGGAGGCAAGCTCCAAGTTGGGCAAAAAAATCAAGGTATTT. Translated: CALWEASSKLGKKIKVF.

The CDR3 bases are TGTGCCTTGTGGGAGCCCCGGGAGTTGGGCAAAAAAATCAAGGTATTT. This codes for CALWEPRELGKKIKVF. This chain connects TRGV9 to TRGJP. The CDR3 is 16 amino acids. Germline CDR1 GITISATS, CDR2 ISYDGTV (reference sequence). With 3 bases clipped from V and 7 bases from J, the junction kept 6 bases outside the gene matches.

About this clone: One base separates it from a far larger clone, so it is likely a read error. V usage is TRGV8 and J usage is TRGJP. Germline CDR1 VENAVY, CDR2 YDSYNSRV. There are 15 residues in the CDR3. The CDR3 sequence: CATWDEELGKKNKVF. In DNA, the CDR3 is TGTGCCACCTGGGATGAAGAGTTGGGCAAAAAAAACAAGGTATTT.

The chain combines TRGV9 with TRGJP. The junction had 5 bases not matched to a gene; V was cut back by 3 bases and J by 9 bases. Per the germline V gene, CDR1 is GITISATS and CDR2 is ISYDGTV (reference sequence). CDR3 size: 15 residues. CDR3: CALWEPWLGKKIKVF. The DNA of the CDR3 is TGTGCCTTGTGGGAGCCTTGGTTGGGCAAAAAAATCAAGGTATTT.

There are a few counts of this clone. This chain uses TRGV3 with TRGJ1 or TRGJ2. The germline gives CDR1 VTNTFY, CDR2 YDVSTARD (reference sequence). This CDR3 contains 11 residues. The V gene end was trimmed by 3 bases and the J gene end by 11 bases; junction bases not matched to a gene: 7. In nucleotides, the CDR3 is TGTGCCACCTGGGACGGGGGGGAGAAACTCTTT. It is translated as CATWDGGEKLF.

V gene TRGV4 combines with J gene TRGJ1 or TRGJ2. The V and J ends lost 0 bases and 9 bases, in that order; junction bases with no gene match: 5. The length of the CDR3 is 12 residues. Germline V CDR1 and CDR2: EGSTGY, YDSYTSSV. CDR3 loop: CATWDGPFKKLF. The CDR3 DNA reads TGTGCCACCTGGGATGGGCCCTTTAAGAAACTCTTT.

This clone has a handful of counts. A far larger clone is a single base away, which makes a read error likely. The same CDR3 can be traced to other DNA sequences in this sample. The chain employs TRGV9 and TRGJP. Germline V gene data show CDR1 as GITISATS and CDR2 as ISYDGTV (reference sequence). Germline trimming cut 3 bases from V and 5 bases from J; bases unmatched to any gene: 4. This CDR3 is 16 amino acids long. This chain's CDR3 is CALWENEELGKKIKVF. The DNA of the CDR3 is TGTGCCTTGTGGGAGAATGAAGAGTTGGGCAAAAAAATCAAGGTATTT.

On this clone itself: At one boundary the junction diverges from the germline segment, which might be a read error. The CDR3 DNA reads as TGTGCCTCGTGGGAGGTGGCCCCTGAGTTGGGCAAAAAAATCAAGGTATTT. Encoded protein: CASWEVAPELGKKIKVF. The V and J genes are TRGV9 and TRGJP. The CDR3 spans 17 residues. The germline V gene has CDR1 GITISATS and CDR2 ISYDGTV (reference sequence).

The table lists this clone with a few counts. The chain has TRGV9 and TRGJP. The CDR3 extends over 18 amino acids. Germline CDR1 GITISATS, CDR2 ISYDGTV (reference sequence). V shed 0 bases and J 8 bases; nucleotides not matched to a gene: 10. CDR3 protein: CALWEVRGLKLGKKIKVF. The CDR3 DNA is TGTGCCTTGTGGGAGGTGCGGGGGCTGAAGTTGGGCAAAAAAATCAAGGTATTT.

This clone was counted between two and nine times. This CDR3 is also generated by other DNA sequences in the sample. CDR3 nucleotides: TGTGCCTTGTGGGAGTTGCCTAGGTGGGAGTTGGGCAAAAAAATCAAGGTATTT. Its translation: CALWELPRWELGKKIKVF. The gene calls are TRGV9 and TRGJP. The CDR3 is 18 amino acids. The V segment lost 3 bases and the J segment 7 bases; nucleotides outside the gene matches: 12. The germline V gene has CDR1 GITISATS and CDR2 ISYDGTV (reference sequence).

The sample holds a few counts of this clone. The CDR3 DNA reads as TGTGCCTTGTGGGCACCCACCATGTCGGAGTTGGGCAAAAAAATCAAGGTATTT. It encodes CALWAPTMSELGKKIKVF. The V call is TRGV9, the J call TRGJP. The CDR3 has 18 amino acids. The V and J ends lost 5 bases and 7 bases, in that order; junction bases with no gene match: 14. Germline loops: CDR1 GITISATS, CDR2 ISYDGTV (reference sequence).

There are a few counts of this clone. A far larger clone is off by one base, so a read error is likely. The same CDR3 arises from other DNA sequences in this sample as well. The chain employs TRGV9 and TRGJP. This CDR3 is built from 18 residues. Germline V gene data show CDR1 as GITISATS and CDR2 as ISYDGTV (reference sequence). The CDR3 coding sequence is TGTGCCCTGTGGGAGGTGCAGGATTTAGAGTTGGGCAAAAAAATCAAGGTATTT. The encoded protein is CALWEVQDLELGKKIKVF.

This clone has just a few counts. The CDR3 bases are TGTGCCACCTGGGATAGCCCCCCTTATTATAAGAAACTCTTT. As protein: CATWDSPPYYKKLF. The chain has TRGV8 and TRGJ1 or TRGJ2. The germline V gene has CDR1 VENAVY and CDR2 YDSYNSRV. V dropped 1 base and J dropped 3; count of bases not matched to a gene: 6. This CDR3 spans 14 amino acids.

This clone came up a few times. This chain links TRGV4 with TRGJ1 or TRGJ2. Germline assignment: CDR1 EGSTGY and CDR2 YDSYTSSV. The CDR3 sequence is 11 residues long. The trim removed 2 bases at V and 9 bases at J, leaving 4 bases unmatched. CDR3 amino acids: CATWDVFKKLF. The DNA for the CDR3 is TGTGCCACCTGGGATGTTTTTAAGAAACTCTTT.

This clone was seen only a few times. This likely stems from a read error, as it lies one base from a far larger clone. The V call is TRGV8, the J call TRGJ1 or TRGJ2. The CDR3 sequence is 16 residues long. V was pared by 5 bases and J by 0 bases, with 13 bases of the junction left unmatched. The V gene's germline CDR1 is VENAVY and CDR2 YDSYNSRV. This chain's CDR3 is CATWGSNLPNYYKKLF. In nucleotides, the CDR3 is TGTGCCACCTGGGGCTCAAATCTACCGAATTATTATAAGAAACTCTTT.

The CDR3 protein is CALWEVSSPELGKKIKVF. The CDR3 region has the DNA TGTGCCTTGTGGGAGGTCTCCAGTCCCGAGTTGGGCAAAAAAATCAAGGTATTT. The chain links TRGV9 to TRGJP. The CDR3 runs 18 residues. From germline, CDR1 is GITISATS and CDR2 ISYDGTV (reference sequence). Trimming took 1 base from V and 7 from J; bases not matched to a gene: 10.

Regarding this clone: A read error is the likely source, as a far larger clone sits one nucleotide away. This chain uses TRGV8 with TRGJ1 or TRGJ2. The CDR3 sequence is 13 residues long. The germline CDR1 and CDR2 sequences are VENAVY and YDSYNSRV. The CDR3 coding sequence is TGTGCCACCTGGAATAGCCGATCTTATAAGAAACTCTTT. This gives the protein CATWNSRSYKKLF.

This clone is termed hyperexpanded. The V and J genes are TRGV3 and TRGJ1 or TRGJ2. Unmatched junction bases numbered 9, after V lost 4 bases and J lost 9 bases. This CDR3 is built from 12 residues. Germline-derived CDR1 and CDR2 are VTNTFY and YDVSTARD (reference sequence). As DNA, the CDR3 is TGTGCCACCTGGGAGGGGCGAGGTAAGAAACTCTTT. Its translation is CATWEGRGKKLF.

Points on this clone: This sample includes further DNA sequences coding for the same CDR3. V is TRGV9 and J is TRGJP. V dropped 0 bases and J dropped 8; count of bases not matched to a gene: 7. Germline V gene data show CDR1 as GITISATS and CDR2 as ISYDGTV (reference sequence). There are 17 residues in the CDR3. The CDR3 spells CALWEVDEKLGKKIKVF. The CDR3 DNA is TGTGCCTTGTGGGAGGTGGATGAGAAGTTGGGCAAAAAAATCAAGGTATTT.

The table lists this clone with a few counts. V gene TRGV9 combines with J gene TRGJP. Germline CDR1 and CDR2: GITISATS and ISYDGTV (reference sequence). The junction had 8 bases not matched to a gene; V was cut back by 2 bases and J by 10 bases. CDR3 size: 16 residues. The CDR3 sequence is CALWEDVGLGKKIKVF. The CDR3 DNA sequence: TGTGCCTTGTGGGAGGATGTTGGATTGGGCAAAAAAATCAAGGTATTT.

Remarks on this clone: This DNA translates differently at residue 4 from the TCRdb protein, which is that of a much larger clone; a read error is likely, and the protein shown is the DNA's own translation. This sequence joins TRGV9 and TRGJ1 or TRGJ2. Germline values: CDR1 GITISATS, CDR2 ISYDGTV (reference sequence). This CDR3 is built from 11 residues. The CDR3 reads CALRDYYKKLF. The CDR3 coding sequence is TGTGCCTTGCGGGATTATTATAAGAAACTCTTT.

The chain couples TRGV9 to TRGJP. Germline trimming cut 3 bases from V and 11 bases from J; bases unmatched to any gene: 13. This CDR3 spans 17 amino acids. CDR1 is GITISATS, CDR2 ISYDGTV, per germline (reference sequence). The CDR3 sequence is CALWESPARLGKKIKVF. DNA for the CDR3: TGTGCCTTGTGGGAGTCGCCAGCAAGGCTGGGCAAAAAAATCAAGGTATTT.

This clone was counted between two and nine times. The same CDR3 is also encoded by other DNA sequences in this sample. V gene TRGV9 combines with J gene TRGJP. With V trimmed by 4 bases and J by 3 bases, 3 bases remained unmatched. The length of the CDR3 is 16 residues. Looked up from germline, CDR1 is GITISATS and CDR2 is ISYDGTV (reference sequence). CDR3 protein: CALWEEQELGKKIKVF. DNA of the CDR3: TGTGCCTTGTGGGAAGAGCAAGAGTTGGGCAAAAAAATCAAGGTATTT.

This clone has just a few counts. Distinct nucleotide sequences in the sample also encode this CDR3. This sequence joins TRGV9 and TRGJP. The CDR3 sequence is 16 residues long. Germline CDR1 and CDR2: GITISATS and ISYDGTV (reference sequence). The V gene end was trimmed by 0 bases and the J gene end by 7 bases; junction bases not matched to a gene: 3. The CDR3 loop reads CALWEVRELGKKIKVF. CDR3 sequence (DNA): TGTGCCTTGTGGGAGGTGAGGGAGTTGGGCAAAAAAATCAAGGTATTT.

This clone is hyperexpanded within its sample. V usage is TRGV9 and J usage is TRGJP. The CDR3 has 16 residues. Germline values: CDR1 GITISATS, CDR2 ISYDGTV (reference sequence). V was pared by 0 bases and J by 5 bases, with 1 base of the junction left unmatched. As DNA, the CDR3 is TGTGCCTTGTGGGAGGTGAAAGAGTTGGGCAAAAAAATCAAGGTATTT. This gives the protein CALWEVKELGKKIKVF.